This section outlines one T cell receptor beta chain sequence together with its context. Its antigen is not known. This sample is part of a study of CD8 T cells in ankylosing spondylitis. Study findings and constraints: Seemingly distinctive of ankylosing spondylitis blood was a TCR beta motif formed by eight highly homologous variants.

TCRdb passed the 5' RACE reads through MiXCR, listing each CDR3 protein once. This sample yields approximately 400,000 distinct CDR3 sequences, of which about 25% are seen a single time; about 0.89% belongs to the top ten. V lost 6 bases to trimming and J lost 4 bases, with 12 bases between them. This CDR3 spans 12 amino acids. The germline V gene has CDR1 DFQATT and CDR2 SNEGSKA (reference sequence). Sequenced material: blood, either unsorted or a sorted T cell fraction (not recorded which). This receptor was taken from a male donor with ankylosing spondylitis. The gene calls are TRBV20-1 and TRBJ1-2; D perhaps matches TRBD1 (6 bases). The CDR3 nucleotides read TGCAGTGCAACCCAGGGGCCCTATGGCTACACCTTC. Its translation: CSATQGPYGYTF.